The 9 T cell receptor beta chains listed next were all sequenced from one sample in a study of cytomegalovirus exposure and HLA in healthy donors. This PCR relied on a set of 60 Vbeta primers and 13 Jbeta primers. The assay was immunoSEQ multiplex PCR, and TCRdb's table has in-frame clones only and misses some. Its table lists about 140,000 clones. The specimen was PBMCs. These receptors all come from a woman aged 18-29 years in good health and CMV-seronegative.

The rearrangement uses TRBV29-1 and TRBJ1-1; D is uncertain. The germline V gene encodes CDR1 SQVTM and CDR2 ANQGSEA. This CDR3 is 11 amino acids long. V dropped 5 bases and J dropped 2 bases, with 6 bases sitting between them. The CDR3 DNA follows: TGCAGCGTTACAGTCAACACTGAAGCTTTCTTT. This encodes CSVTVNTEAFF. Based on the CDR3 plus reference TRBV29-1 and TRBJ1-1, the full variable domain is SAVISQKPSRDICQRGTSLTIQCQVDSQVTMMFWYRQQPGQSLTLIATANQGSEATYESGFVIDKFPISRPNLTFSTLTVSNMSPEDSSIYLCSVTVNTEAFFGQGTRLTVV.

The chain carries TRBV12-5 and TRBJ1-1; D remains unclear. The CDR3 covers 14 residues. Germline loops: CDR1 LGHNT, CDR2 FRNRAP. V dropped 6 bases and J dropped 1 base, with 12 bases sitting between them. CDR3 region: CASGLASGNTEAFF. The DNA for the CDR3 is TGTGCTAGTGGCCTGGCCAGTGGGAACACTGAAGCTTTCTTT.

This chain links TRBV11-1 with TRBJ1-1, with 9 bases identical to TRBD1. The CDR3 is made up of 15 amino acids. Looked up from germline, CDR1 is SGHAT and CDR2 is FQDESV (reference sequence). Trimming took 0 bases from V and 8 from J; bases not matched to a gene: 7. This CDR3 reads CASSLAGRDREEAFF. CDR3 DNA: TGTGCCAGCAGCTTAGCCGGAAGGGACAGGGAGGAAGCTTTCTTT.

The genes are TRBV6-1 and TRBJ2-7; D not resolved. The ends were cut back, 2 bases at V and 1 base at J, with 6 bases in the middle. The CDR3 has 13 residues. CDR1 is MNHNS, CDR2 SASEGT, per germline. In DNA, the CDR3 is TGTGCCAGCAGTGAAACCGGGTCCTACGAGCAGTACTTC. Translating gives CASSETGSYEQYF.

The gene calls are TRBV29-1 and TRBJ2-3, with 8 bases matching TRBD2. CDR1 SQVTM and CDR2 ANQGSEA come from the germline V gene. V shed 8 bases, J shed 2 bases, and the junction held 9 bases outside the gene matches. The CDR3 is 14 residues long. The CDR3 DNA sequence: TGCAGCACCCGACTAGCGCGTTTCACAGATACGCAGTATTTT. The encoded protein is CSTRLARFTDTQYF.

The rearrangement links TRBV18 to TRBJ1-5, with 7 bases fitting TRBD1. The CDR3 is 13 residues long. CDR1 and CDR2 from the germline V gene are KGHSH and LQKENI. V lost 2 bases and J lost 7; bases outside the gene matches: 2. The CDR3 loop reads CASSPDRVQPQHF. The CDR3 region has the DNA TGTGCCAGCTCACCAGACAGGGTCCAGCCCCAGCATTTT.

The DNA of the CDR3 is TGCGCCAGCCGACAGCTTGATCTCACCGGAGAGGGCTACACCTTC. Protein product: CASRQLDLTGEGYTF. This rearrangement joins TRBV4-3 to TRBJ1-2; tentative D call: TRBD1 (5 bases). CDR3 size: 15 residues. V gave up 8 bases and J gave up 8 bases, with 24 bases separating them. Germline V gene data show CDR1 as LGHNA and CDR2 as YSLEER.

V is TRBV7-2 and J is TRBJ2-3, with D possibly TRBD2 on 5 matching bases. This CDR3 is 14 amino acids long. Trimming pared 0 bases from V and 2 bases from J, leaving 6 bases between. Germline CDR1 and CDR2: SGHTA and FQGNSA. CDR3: CASSLAGDTDTQYF. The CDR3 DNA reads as TGTGCCAGCAGCTTAGCGGGAGACACAGATACGCAGTATTTT.

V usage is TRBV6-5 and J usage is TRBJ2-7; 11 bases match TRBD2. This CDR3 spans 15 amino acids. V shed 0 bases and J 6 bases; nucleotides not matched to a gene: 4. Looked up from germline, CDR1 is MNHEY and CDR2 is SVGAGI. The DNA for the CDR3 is TGTGCCAGCAGTTACTCCCCCGGGACTAGCGGCGAGCAGTACTTC. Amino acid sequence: CASSYSPGTSGEQYF.